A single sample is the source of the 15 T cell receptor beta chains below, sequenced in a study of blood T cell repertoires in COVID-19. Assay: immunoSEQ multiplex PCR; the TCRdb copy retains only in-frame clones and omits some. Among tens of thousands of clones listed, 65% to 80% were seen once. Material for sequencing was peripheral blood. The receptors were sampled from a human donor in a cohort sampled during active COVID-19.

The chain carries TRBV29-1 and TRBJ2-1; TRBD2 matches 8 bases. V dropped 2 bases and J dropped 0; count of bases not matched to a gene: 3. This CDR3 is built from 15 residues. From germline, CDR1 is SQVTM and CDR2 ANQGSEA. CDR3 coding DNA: TGCAGCGTTGAATTTAGCGGGAACTCCTACAATGAGCAGTTCTTC. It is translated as CSVEFSGNSYNEQFF.

For the CDR3, the DNA is TGTGCCAGCAGCCAAGGGTCTACTCAGCCCCAGCATTTT. Its translation is CASSQGSTQPQHF. V gene TRBV3-1 (or the pseudogene TRBV3-2) combines with J gene TRBJ1-5, with unresolved D. The CDR3 loop spans 13 amino acids. The germline V gene has CDR1 LGHDT and CDR2 YNNKEL (reference sequence). V was shortened by 1 base and J by 6 bases, with 7 bases between the two germline ends.

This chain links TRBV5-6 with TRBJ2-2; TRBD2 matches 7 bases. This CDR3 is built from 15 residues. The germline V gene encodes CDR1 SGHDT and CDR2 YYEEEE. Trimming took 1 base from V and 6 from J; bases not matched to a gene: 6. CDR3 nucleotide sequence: TGTGCCAGCAGCTTGATTACTAGCGATCCCGGGGAGCTGTTTTTT. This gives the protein CASSLITSDPGELFF. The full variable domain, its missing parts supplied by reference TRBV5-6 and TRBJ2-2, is DAGVTQSPTHLIKTRGQQVTLRCSPKSGHDTVSWYQQALGQGPQFIFQYYEEEERQRGNFPDRFSGHQFPNYSSELNVNALLLGDSALYLCASSLITSDPGELFFGEGSRLTVL.

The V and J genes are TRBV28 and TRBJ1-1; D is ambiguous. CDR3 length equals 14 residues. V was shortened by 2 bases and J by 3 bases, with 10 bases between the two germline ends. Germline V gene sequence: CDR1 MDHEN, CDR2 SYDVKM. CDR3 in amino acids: CASSLQSIYTEAFF. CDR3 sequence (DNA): TGTGCCAGCAGTTTACAGTCCATCTACACTGAAGCTTTCTTT.

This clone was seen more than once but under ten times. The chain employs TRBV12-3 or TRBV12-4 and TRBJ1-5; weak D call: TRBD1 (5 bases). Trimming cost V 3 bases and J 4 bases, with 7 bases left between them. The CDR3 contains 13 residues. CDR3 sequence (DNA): TGTGCCAGCAGTTTTGACAGAAATCAGCCCCAGCATTTT. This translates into CASSFDRNQPQHF.

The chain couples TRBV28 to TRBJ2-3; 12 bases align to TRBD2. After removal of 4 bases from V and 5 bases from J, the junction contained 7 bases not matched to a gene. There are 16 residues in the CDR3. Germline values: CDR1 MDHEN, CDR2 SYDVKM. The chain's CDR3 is CASSYASGGAEDTQYF. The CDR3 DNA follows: TGTGCCAGCAGTTACGCTAGCGGGGGGGCCGAAGATACGCAGTATTTT.

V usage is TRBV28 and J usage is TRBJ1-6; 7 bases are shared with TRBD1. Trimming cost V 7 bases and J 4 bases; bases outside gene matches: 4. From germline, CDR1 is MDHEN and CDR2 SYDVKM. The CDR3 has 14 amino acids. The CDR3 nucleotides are TGTGCCAGCACCCCAGGGGGTTATAATTCACCCCTCCACTTT. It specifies CASTPGGYNSPLHF.

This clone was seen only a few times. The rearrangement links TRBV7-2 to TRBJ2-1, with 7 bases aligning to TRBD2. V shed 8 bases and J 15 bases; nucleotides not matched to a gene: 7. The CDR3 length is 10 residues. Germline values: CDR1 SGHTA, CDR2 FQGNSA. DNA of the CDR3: TGTGCCAGCGGCGAGCGGGGACCGTTCTTC. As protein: CASGERGPFF. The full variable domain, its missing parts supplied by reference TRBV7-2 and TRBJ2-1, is GAGVSQSPSNKVTEKGKDVELRCDPISGHTALYWYRQSLGQGLEFLIYFQGNSAPDKSGLPSDRFSAERTGGSVSTLTIQRTQQEDSAVYLCASGERGPFFGPGTRLTVL.

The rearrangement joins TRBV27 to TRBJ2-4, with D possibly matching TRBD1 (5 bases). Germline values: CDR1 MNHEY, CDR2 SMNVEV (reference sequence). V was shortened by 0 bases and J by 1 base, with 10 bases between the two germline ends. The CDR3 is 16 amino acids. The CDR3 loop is CASSLSGAVAKNIQYF. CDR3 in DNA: TGTGCCAGCAGTTTATCAGGGGCAGTGGCCAAAAACATTCAGTACTTC.

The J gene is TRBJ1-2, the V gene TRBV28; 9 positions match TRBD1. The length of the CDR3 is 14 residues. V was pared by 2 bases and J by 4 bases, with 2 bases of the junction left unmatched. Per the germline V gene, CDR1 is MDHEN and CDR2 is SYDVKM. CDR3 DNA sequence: TGTGCCAGCAGTTTAACAGGGGGCCTCTATGGCTACACCTTC. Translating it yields CASSLTGGLYGYTF.

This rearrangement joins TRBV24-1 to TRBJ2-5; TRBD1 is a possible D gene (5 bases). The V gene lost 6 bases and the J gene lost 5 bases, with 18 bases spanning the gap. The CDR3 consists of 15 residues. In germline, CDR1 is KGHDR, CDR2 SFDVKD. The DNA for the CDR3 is TGTGCCACCAGTCTGTGGCAGGGATTTGCCGAGACCCAGTACTTC. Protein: CATSLWQGFAETQYF.

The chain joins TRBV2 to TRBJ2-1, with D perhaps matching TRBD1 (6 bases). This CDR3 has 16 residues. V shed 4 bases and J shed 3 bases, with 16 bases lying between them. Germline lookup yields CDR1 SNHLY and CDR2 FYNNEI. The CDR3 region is CASSVLGTRNYNEQFF. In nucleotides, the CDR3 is TGTGCCAGCAGTGTATTAGGGACACGAAACTACAATGAGCAGTTCTTC.

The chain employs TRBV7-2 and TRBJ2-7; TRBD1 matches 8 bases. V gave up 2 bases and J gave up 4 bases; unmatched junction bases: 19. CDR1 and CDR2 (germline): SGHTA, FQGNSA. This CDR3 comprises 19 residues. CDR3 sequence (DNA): TGTGCCAGCAGCTTAAGGTCTAGGGGTGGGCAGGGGGCAGTGTACGAGCAGTACTTC. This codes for CASSLRSRGGQGAVYEQYF.

The CDR3 sequence: CASSLGGNYNEQFF. DNA for the CDR3: TGTGCCAGCAGCTTAGGGGGCAACTACAATGAGCAGTTCTTC. The rearrangement joins TRBV7-9 to TRBJ2-1; possible D gene TRBD1, 5 bases. Germline V gene lookup returns CDR1 SEHNR and CDR2 FQNEAQ (reference sequence). V was shortened by 1 base and J by 3 bases, with 7 bases between the two germline ends. This CDR3 comprises 14 residues.

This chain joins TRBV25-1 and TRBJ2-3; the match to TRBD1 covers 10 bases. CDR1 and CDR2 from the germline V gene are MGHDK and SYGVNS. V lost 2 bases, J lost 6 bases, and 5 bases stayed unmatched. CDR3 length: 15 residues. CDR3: CASSERGQGKDTQYF. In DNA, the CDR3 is TGTGCCAGCAGTGAAAGGGGACAGGGGAAGGATACGCAGTATTTT.